This TCR beta chain was retrieved from a study of coeliac disease (dated by TCRdb to 2021 to 2024). For the wider study: Each coeliac patient was placed into one of three groups: newly diagnosed active disease, refractory coeliac disease type I, or disease controlled by a gluten-free diet. Of the 30 or so patients in the full study, about 22 had coeliac disease confirmed by serology and 8 were controls with non-small intestinal disorders. TRB sequencing succeeded for samples from around 27 subjects, including 20 to 25 paired bulk unsorted intraepithelial and lamina propria cell samples. Next-generation sequencing of rearranged TRB and TRG CDR3 regions was applied to small intestinal lymphocyte fractions from coeliac and non-coeliac patients. The aim was to characterise TR repertoires of small intestinal T cells in active, refractory type I and gluten-free-diet-treated coeliac disease. Refractory coeliac disease type I meant no response to a gluten-free diet for more than 12 months, together with immunophenotypically normal intraepithelial cells. Because high-resolution HLA typing was not available, biased TRBV7-2 usage was queried as a proof of principle. Results and caveats for the whole study, not just this receptor: Published gliadin-specific TRB sequences were detected in 9 of 18 coeliac lamina propria samples but in only 1 of 6 controls. High-purity fractions were not obtained when intraepithelial cells were separated from lamina propria cells, so cross-contamination between compartments was possible. For the most part, TRB repertoires were private, with most amino acid sequences found in only one sample, and V-gene usage showed no significant difference across disease groups. Active coeliac intraepithelial and lamina propria samples had lower TRB and TRG repertoire clonality than controls, suggesting that diverse T cells were recruited. In the authors' view, the approach was unsuitable for unbiased detection of gliadin-specific T cells, since gliadin-specific T cells are scarce and rarely shared between patients.

Aliquots of hundreds of thousands of cells were frozen in DMSO/FBS in liquid nitrogen, and a single aliquot per fraction was used for sequencing. Endoscopy and small intestinal biopsy were performed in all 30 or so patients in the study. Lamina propria cells were released by collagenase digestion of the biopsy tissue remaining after intraepithelial cell isolation. Genomic DNA was extracted from frozen unsorted cell fractions using the Qiagen DNeasy blood extraction kit. Receptor amplification or capture employed the immunoSEQ multiplex PCR assay. Using reverse primers that targeted J gene segments together with forward primers that targeted V gene segments, the TR loci were amplified in a multiplexed PCR. The amplified CDR3 regions were sequenced using the Illumina HiSeq System. Per the authors' processing: A nearest-neighbour algorithm merged closely related reads to remove PCR and sequencing errors and collapse data into unique sequences. Repertoires were summarised by clonality and by T cell density, defined as TR molecules per amount of genomic DNA input. Public TRs were defined as CDR3 amino acid sequences in at least 80% of unsorted samples, then tested for differential abundance between coeliac and control samples. Each lamina propria sample was queried against a list of 200 to 250 published gliadin-specific TRB sequences. Kruskal-Wallis tests followed by Dunn post-tests were used to test for differences in clonality and density between disease groups. This is the immuneACCESS table as TCRdb keeps it, with only in-frame sequences that have V and J called. A part of the clones is gone; compared with another copy, unresolved V genes explain less than half, and the rest is unexplained. V and J calls plus clone size are reproduced from that table; the DNA served to infer D and trimming. Present in this sample are fewer than 9,500 clones, roughly two thirds of which were seen just once. The ten largest clones represent 20% of the sample.

Remarks on this clone: The specificity of this receptor is unknown. Per-nucleotide qualities are absent, and no much larger clonotype sits a single base away.

There are 12 amino acids in the CDR3, from cysteine to phenylalanine inclusive. Just CDR3 DNA is preserved here, 36 bases in frame from base 1. From the germline V gene, CDR1 is MNHEY and CDR2 is SVGAGI. The junction carries 9 bases between V and J, which are trimmed by 8 bases and 4 bases respectively. The rearranged chain carries TRBV6-5 and TRBJ1-5; TRBD1 is possibly the D segment (6 matching bases). This TCR was sampled from a woman aged 55-75 years with celiac disease. The sequencing input was lamina propria lymphocytes from the gut. The cell subset or site label for this specimen denotes: lamina propria cell (LPC) fraction of small intestinal biopsy. The CDR3 reads CASQGPNQPQHF. The sequenced DNA: TGTGCCAGCCAGGGGCCGAATCAGCCCCAGCATTTT.